The 4 T cell receptor beta chains reported below all come from one sample, sequenced in a study of blood T cell repertoires in COVID-19. This table comes from immunoSEQ multiplex PCR, and its TCRdb copy is limited to in-frame clones, with some not included. The profile shows some 130,000 clones, 80% to 90% of them singletons. Sequenced material: PBMCs or T cells enriched from blood (not recorded which). Receptors originate from a woman between 50 and 59 years old who had recovered from COVID-19.

The chain recombines TRBV24-1 with TRBJ1-2; 9 bases map to TRBD1. CDR3 length equals 14 residues. Germline values: CDR1 KGHDR, CDR2 SFDVKD. The trim removed 12 bases at V and 7 bases at J, leaving 14 bases unmatched. CDR3 loop: CAESGTGFLSGYTF. The DNA of the CDR3 is TGTGCCGAATCCGGGACAGGGTTTTTAAGTGGCTACACCTTC.

The chain carries TRBV29-1 and TRBJ1-1; D is uncertain. V was trimmed by 4 bases and J by 0 bases, leaving 9 bases between them. The CDR3 is 13 amino acids. The V gene's germline CDR1 is SQVTM and CDR2 ANQGSEA. This CDR3 reads CSVVVRMNTEAFF. CDR3 in DNA: TGCAGCGTTGTGGTCAGGATGAACACTGAAGCTTTCTTT.

This chain links TRBV6-5 with TRBJ1-5; TRBD1 matches at 8 bases. The CDR3 is 15 residues long. Germline V lookup: CDR1 MNHEY, CDR2 SVGAGI. Trimming took 6 bases from V and 1 from J; bases not matched to a gene: 5. This chain's CDR3 is CASRIQGASNQPQHF. The CDR3 DNA sequence: TGTGCCAGCAGGATTCAGGGGGCGAGCAATCAGCCCCAGCATTTT.

This chain joins TRBV9 and TRBJ2-2; D ambiguous. The V gene's germline CDR1 is SGDLS and CDR2 YYNGEE. The V gene lost 0 bases and the J gene lost 4 bases, with 10 bases spanning the gap. There are 15 residues in the CDR3. The CDR3 loop reads CASSVGFSGTGELFF. In DNA, the CDR3 is TGTGCCAGCAGCGTAGGCTTTTCCGGCACCGGGGAGCTGTTTTTT.